There are a few counts of the clone carrying this T cell receptor beta chain. The antigen is undetermined. The data were taken from a study of shared clonotypes between healthy human individuals. The study, taken as a whole, reports: Genetic and exposure-history diversity was limited by the few donors. Expectations were that clonotype sharing among donors would be affected by sequencing depth. Naive subsets generally exceeded memory subsets in estimated richness.

Profiled with immunoSEQ multiplex PCR; TCRdb holds only in-frame clones, not every one. This table has 80,000 to 100,000 clones, 68% appearing once. CDR1 is MNHEY, CDR2 SMNVEV, per germline (reference sequence). The CDR3 extends over 13 amino acids. V lost 7 bases and J lost 12; bases outside the gene matches: 12. Sequenced input: memory CD8+ T cells sorted from blood. Noted subset: CD45RO+ cells pooled with CCR7-negative TemRA cells. V usage is TRBV27 and J usage is TRBJ2-7; 10 bases agree with TRBD1. This sequence was found in a man aged 25-45 years in good health. CDR3 bases: TGTGCCAGCATTTCGGCCGGGACAGGGGATCCGTACTTC. It codes for CASISAGTGDPYF.